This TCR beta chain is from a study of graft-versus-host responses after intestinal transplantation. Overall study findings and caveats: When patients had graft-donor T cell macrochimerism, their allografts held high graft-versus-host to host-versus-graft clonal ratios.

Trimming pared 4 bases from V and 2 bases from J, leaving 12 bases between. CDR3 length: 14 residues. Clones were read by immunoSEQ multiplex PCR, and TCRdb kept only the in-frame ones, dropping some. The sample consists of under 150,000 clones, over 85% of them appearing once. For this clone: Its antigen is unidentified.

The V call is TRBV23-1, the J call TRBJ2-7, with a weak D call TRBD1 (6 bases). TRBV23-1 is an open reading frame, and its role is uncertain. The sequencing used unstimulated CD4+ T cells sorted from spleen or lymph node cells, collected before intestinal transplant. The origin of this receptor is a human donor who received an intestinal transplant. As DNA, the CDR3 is TGCGCCAGCAGTCGCCCCGGGACACCCTACGAGCAGTACTTC. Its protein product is CASSRPGTPYEQYF.